This TCR beta chain appears in the sequencing data of a study of T cell responses to AZD1222 COVID-19 vaccine. Notes on the study in general: With two AZD1222 doses given, Spike-specific TCR breadth and depth both rose. Baseline antibody screening turned up just six or seven seropositive AZD1222 recipients.

Researchers grouped second doses given at about 4 or about 12 weeks into one pool. With 2 bases removed from V and 0 bases from J, the gap between germline ends came to 8 bases. CDR3 length: 15 amino acids. Germline CDR1 ENHRY, CDR2 SYGVKD. This clone is labeled as medium-sized. Its target is unknown. Some clones are missing from TCRdb's copy, which holds only in-frame ones; the method was immunoSEQ multiplex PCR. The profile shows approximately 69,000 clones, around 78% of them singletons. The origin of this receptor is an adult who received the AZD1222 COVID-19 vaccine. This chain connects TRBV10-3 to TRBJ1-5, with a possible D match to TRBD1 (6 bases). Material: peripheral blood, obtained 28 days after the second AZD1222 dose. The CDR3, as DNA: TGTGCCATCAGTGAGGGACAGTTTAGCAATCAGCCCCAGCATTTT. Protein sequence: CAISEGQFSNQPQHF.